Detailed here is one T cell receptor (beta chain). This specimen belongs to a study of T cell changes during pregnancy in multiple sclerosis. Only in-frame clones appear in the TCRdb table, and some are missing; sequencing was by immunoSEQ multiplex PCR. Of over 45,000 clones listed, roughly nine tenths are singletons. Germline CDR1 SGDLS, CDR2 YYNGEE. J was trimmed by 4 bases and V by 0 bases; bases with no gene match: 6. CDR3 length equals 17 residues. V usage is TRBV9 and J usage is TRBJ2-3, with 12 bases lining up with TRBD1. This TCR came from a female donor in good health, enrolled as a control in a pregnancy study. This sample comprised peripheral blood, obtained in the third trimester of pregnancy. This CDR3 reads CASSVDGTGGHADTQYF. CDR3 nucleotides: TGTGCCAGCAGCGTAGATGGGACAGGGGGCCACGCAGATACGCAGTATTTT.